This entry lists 23 T cell receptor beta chains sequenced from one sample in a study of blood T cell repertoires in COVID-19. TCRdb's copy holds only in-frame clones and misses some; the assay was immunoSEQ multiplex PCR. The table shows roughly 380,000 clones, with approximately 89% occurring only once. The sequencing sample was made of peripheral blood. The receptors shown here come from a woman aged 55-70 years with COVID-19, enrolled during active disease.

The rearrangement joins TRBV6-5 to TRBJ2-3; TRBD1 agrees at 9 bases. J was trimmed by 3 bases and V by 6 bases; bases with no gene match: 7. Germline loops: CDR1 MNHEY, CDR2 SVGAGI. This CDR3 comprises 15 residues. CDR3 coding DNA: TGTGCCAGCAGCTCGACAGGGGGTTGGACAGATACGCAGTATTTT. Amino acids: CASSSTGGWTDTQYF.

The chain joins TRBV6-4 to TRBJ2-5; D perhaps matches TRBD2 (7 bases). Germline CDR1 reads MRHNA; CDR2 reads SNTAGT. This CDR3 comprises 15 residues. V was trimmed by 7 bases and J by 1 base, leaving 16 bases between them. CDR3 DNA: TGTGCCAGCATCCGGGGGGCAGGACCCCAAGAGACCCAGTACTTC. Translation gives CASIRGAGPQETQYF.

This clone is a singleton in its sample. Here the CDR3 reads CASSNRGGYTF. DNA of the CDR3: TGTGCCAGCAGTAACAGGGGTGGCTACACCTTC. J is TRBJ1-2 and V is TRBV28, with 7 positions matching TRBD1. The V gene end was trimmed by 5 bases and the J gene end by 7 bases; junction bases not matched to a gene: 1. Germline CDR1 reads MDHEN; CDR2 reads SYDVKM. The CDR3 runs 11 residues.

The chain is built from TRBV24-1 and TRBJ2-2, with a possible D match to TRBD2 (6 bases). The germline V and J ends were trimmed by 7 bases and 6 bases, with 11 bases remaining between them. The CDR3 is 13 residues long. CDR1 KGHDR and CDR2 SFDVKD come from the germline V gene. The CDR3 loop reads CATRGGVSGELFF. The DNA for the CDR3 is TGTGCCACCAGGGGGGGTGTTTCCGGGGAGCTGTTTTTT.

The chain employs TRBV9 and TRBJ2-2; D ambiguous. The V and J ends lost 2 bases and 5 bases respectively, with 10 bases between them. This CDR3 is built from 14 residues. The germline gives CDR1 SGDLS, CDR2 YYNGEE. CDR3 in amino acids: CASSVTPTTGELFF. In nucleotides, the CDR3 is TGTGCCAGCAGCGTGACACCTACTACCGGGGAGCTGTTTTTT.

The chain links TRBV2 to TRBJ1-1; maybe TRBD1 (5 bases). V gave up 7 bases and J gave up 14 bases, with 20 bases separating them. The CDR3 contains 12 residues. CDR1 and CDR2 (germline): SNHLY, FYNNEI. This CDR3 reads CASTRESIRGFF. In DNA form, the CDR3 reads TGTGCCAGCACGCGAGAGTCTATTAGGGGCTTCTTT.

This sequence joins TRBV6-5 and TRBJ1-3; 7 nucleotides match TRBD1. Germline V CDR1 and CDR2: MNHEY, SVGAGI. The CDR3 totals 15 residues. Losses at the gene ends were 7 bases for V and 3 bases for J; bases not matched to a gene: 9. CDR3 DNA sequence: TGTGCCAGCACCTTGAGGGGGCTTGGTGGAAACACCATATATTTT. As protein: CASTLRGLGGNTIYF.

The chain couples TRBV18 to TRBJ1-4; D is unclear. V gave up 3 bases and J gave up 6 bases, with 8 bases separating them. The CDR3 consists of 13 residues. Germline lookup yields CDR1 KGHSH and CDR2 LQKENI. In DNA form, the CDR3 reads TGTGCCAGCTCACCCTACGTCGATGAAAAACTGTTTTTT. This codes for CASSPYVDEKLFF.

The chain is built from TRBV10-3 and TRBJ1-2; D unclear. CDR1 is ENHRY and CDR2 is SYGVKD in the germline V gene. Trimming shortened V by 5 bases and J by 2 bases, and 12 bases separated the two germline ends. The CDR3 covers 14 residues. The CDR3: CAISPRTENYGYTF. In DNA form, the CDR3 reads TGTGCCATCAGTCCTCGCACGGAGAACTATGGCTACACCTTC.

The rearrangement uses TRBV14 and TRBJ1-1, with unresolved D. Trimming left V 0 bases short and J 8 bases short, with 10 bases between. Germline CDR1 reads SGHDN; CDR2 reads FVKESK. The CDR3 is 13 residues long. CDR3 DNA sequence: TGTGCCAGCAGCCAAGAGTATACAACAGAAGCTTTCTTT. Amino acid sequence: CASSQEYTTEAFF.

V is TRBV19 and J is TRBJ2-3; possibly TRBD1 for D (6 bases). This CDR3 is built from 13 residues. V was trimmed by 3 bases and J by 3 bases, leaving 7 bases between them. Germline CDR1 reads LNHDA; CDR2 reads SQIVND (reference sequence). CDR3 protein: CASSIQGTDTQYF. The CDR3 DNA reads as TGTGCCAGTAGTATTCAGGGGACAGATACGCAGTATTTT.

This clone showed up just once. The chain uses TRBV28 and TRBJ2-3; 7 bases agree with TRBD2. V lost 6 bases and J lost 2; bases outside the gene matches: 14. Germline V gives CDR1 MDHEN, CDR2 SYDVKM. This CDR3 contains 17 residues. The CDR3 DNA reads as TGTGCCAGCAGAGAGACTCGAAGGCGGGGGAACACAGATACGCAGTATTTT. It is translated as CASRETRRRGNTDTQYF.

J is TRBJ1-5 and V is TRBV2, with 7 bases lining up with TRBD1. V lost 6 bases, J lost 6 bases, and 5 bases stayed unmatched. There are 13 residues in the CDR3. Germline V lookup: CDR1 SNHLY, CDR2 FYNNEI. CDR3 sequence: CASRRQGGQPQHF. CDR3 nucleotides: TGTGCCAGCAGAAGACAGGGTGGTCAGCCCCAGCATTTT.

The V gene is TRBV1, the J gene TRBJ1-5; TRBD1 reflects the table's D call only, with no check against the DNA. TRBV1 is listed as a pseudogene. The CDR3 is 15 amino acids. The CDR3 sequence is CTSSQAQGARQPQHF. CDR3 DNA: TGCACCAGCAGCCAGGCACAGGGGGCTCGTCAGCCCCAGCATTTT.

The J gene is TRBJ1-5, the V gene TRBV6-5; maybe TRBD1 (5 bases). The V gene lost 6 bases and the J gene lost 4 bases, with 10 bases spanning the gap. The CDR3 covers 13 residues. Germline V gene sequence: CDR1 MNHEY, CDR2 SVGAGI. CDR3 sequence reads: CASSRVGNQPQHF. The DNA of the CDR3 is TGTGCCAGCAGCAGGGTGGGTAATCAGCCCCAGCATTTT.

The gene calls are TRBV2 and TRBJ1-1; 7 bases are a match to TRBD1. In germline, CDR1 is SNHLY, CDR2 FYNNEI. The CDR3 extends over 15 amino acids. The V and J ends lost 3 bases and 5 bases, in that order; junction bases with no gene match: 9. For the CDR3, the DNA is TGTGCCAGCAGTGAGTATGGCAGGGGGAGGACTGAAGCTTTCTTT. It is translated as CASSEYGRGRTEAFF.

CDR3 protein: CASSWAQGDTDTQYF. As DNA, the CDR3 is TGTGCCAGCAGCTGGGCACAGGGGGACACAGATACGCAGTATTTT. The V and J genes are TRBV5-4 and TRBJ2-3; TRBD1 matches 8 bases. The trim removed 3 bases at V and 2 bases at J, leaving 5 bases unmatched. From germline, CDR1 is SGHNT and CDR2 YYREEE (reference sequence). This CDR3 has 15 residues.

The V gene is TRBV2, the J gene TRBJ1-2; TRBD1 matches 12 bases. Trimming cost V 6 bases and J 8 bases; bases outside gene matches: 7. This CDR3 has 14 residues. Germline V gives CDR1 SNHLY, CDR2 FYNNEI. CDR3 in amino acids: CASSTGTGGVGYTF. In DNA form, the CDR3 reads TGTGCCAGCAGCACCGGGACAGGGGGCGTCGGCTACACCTTC.

The CDR3 sequence is CASSQESRGEQFF. The CDR3 region has the DNA TGTGCCAGCAGCCAAGAAAGTCGGGGTGAGCAGTTCTTC. This rearrangement joins TRBV3-1 (or the pseudogene TRBV3-2) to TRBJ2-1; perhaps TRBD2 as D (5 bases). V lost 0 bases, J lost 9 bases, and 9 bases lay in between. CDR3 length: 13 residues. Germline CDR1 LGHDT, CDR2 YNNKEL (reference sequence).

J is TRBJ1-1 and V is TRBV5-1; TRBD1 aligns across 9 bases. The CDR3 contains 16 residues. With 0 bases clipped from V and 3 bases from J, the junction kept 6 bases outside the gene matches. Germline CDR1 SGHRS, CDR2 YFSETQ. CDR3 sequence reads: CASSLGGTGSDTEAFF. The CDR3 nucleotides read TGCGCCAGCAGCTTGGGCGGGACAGGGTCGGACACTGAAGCTTTCTTT.

The chain couples TRBV5-1 to TRBJ1-1, with a possible D match to TRBD1 (5 bases). The V end was cut by 2 bases, the J end by 1 base, with 18 bases between. CDR3 length equals 17 residues. Germline values: CDR1 SGHRS, CDR2 YFSETQ. The CDR3 is CASSLLSTAGPNTEAFF. Written as DNA, the CDR3 is TGCGCCAGCAGCTTATTGTCCACAGCAGGGCCGAACACTGAAGCTTTCTTT. The entire variable domain, with the rest obtained from reference TRBV5-1 and TRBJ1-1, is as follows: KAGVTQTPRYLIKTRGQQVTLSCSPISGHRSVSWYQQTPGQGLQFLFEYFSETQRNKGNFPGRFSGRQFSNSRSEMNVSTLELGDSALYLCASSLLSTAGPNTEAFFGQGTRLTVV.

This rearrangement joins TRBV5-1 to TRBJ2-1; 7 positions agree with TRBD2. CDR3 length equals 15 residues. V shed 6 bases and J 0 bases; nucleotides not matched to a gene: 6. From germline, CDR1 is SGHRS and CDR2 YFSETQ. The CDR3 nucleotides read TGCGCCAGCACCACCACGGGGGGCTCCTACAATGAGCAGTTCTTC. It specifies CASTTTGGSYNEQFF.

The V gene is TRBV5-1, the J gene TRBJ1-1, with D possibly matching TRBD1 (6 bases). The V end lost 2 bases, the J end lost 2 bases, and 13 bases lay between the germline ends. CDR1 SGHRS and CDR2 YFSETQ come from the germline V gene. The CDR3 runs to 15 residues. The CDR3 DNA reads as TGCGCCAGCAGCTTCCTGACAGGCACAAACACTGAAGCTTTCTTT. Translation gives CASSFLTGTNTEAFF.